This T cell receptor beta chain was observed in a study of PD-1 blockade in classical Hodgkin lymphoma. On the study more broadly: The nivolumab dose that patients received was 3 mg/kg, given intravenously every 2 weeks.

Findings and limits, study-wide: Unlike CD8+ TCR diversity, which did not rise significantly by C4D1, CD4+ TCR diversity did. Causes of the repertoire differences remain undefined, possibly disease activity or prior therapy.

This CDR3 is built from 12 residues. With 0 bases removed from V and 6 bases from J, the gap between germline ends came to 6 bases. Germline CDR1 is WSHSY and CDR2 is SAAADI. Generated by immunoSEQ multiplex PCR, the TCRdb table keeps only in-frame clones and is missing some. The data contain just over 60,000 clones, about nine tenths of them seen just once; the ten biggest clones take up under 15%. Every patient experienced relapse after autologous stem cell transplantation, and brentuximab vedotin exposure varied. Responses achieved at best were complete response, partial response or progressive disease. Regarding this clone: The target antigen is unknown.

Here the sequenced sample was peripheral blood mononuclear cells (PBMCs), taken at baseline. The V and J genes are TRBV10-2 and TRBJ2-7; D uncertain. The TCR comes from a human donor with classical Hodgkin lymphoma. Here the CDR3 DNA reads TGCGCCAGCAGTGAGTCGACCCTCGAGCAGTACTTC. Translation: CASSESTLEQYF.